This TCR beta chain stems from a study of cytomegalovirus exposure and HLA in healthy donors. General observations from the study: The CMV antigen specificity of a few CMV-associated chains was confirmed through in vitro analysis. Researchers reported in a later analysis that common viral pathogens appeared linked to several top clusters.

Of note for this clone: The antigen remains undetermined.

V lost 0 bases, J lost 4 bases, and 5 bases stayed unmatched. Germline V gene lookup returns CDR1 SGHTA and CDR2 FQGNSA. There are 15 residues in the CDR3. PCR used 60 Vbeta primers and 13 Jbeta primers. The repertoire was sequenced with immunoSEQ multiplex PCR; TCRdb's copy has only in-frame clones and lacks some. Seen here are about 190,000 clones, over 70% observed once, and the top ten hold 3% to 4.5%. This rearrangement joins TRBV7-2 to TRBJ1-1, with TRBD1 matching over 7 bases. The source of this sequence is a man aged 50-60 years in good health and CMV-seronegative. Sequenced sample: PBMCs. The CDR3: CASSLARTGLTEAFF. The CDR3 DNA follows: TGTGCCAGCAGCTTAGCTCGGACAGGTCTCACTGAAGCTTTCTTT.